These 3 T cell receptor beta chains were sequenced from one sample in a study of blood T cell repertoires in COVID-19. Sequencing was performed with immunoSEQ multiplex PCR; in TCRdb, only in-frame clones are kept and a portion is missing. The table records approximately 250,000 clones, about 89% of them present only once. Sequenced: peripheral blood. The receptors come from a man between 35 and 55 years old with active or convalescent COVID-19.

The chain has TRBV5-4 and TRBJ2-5; D gene unclear. V was pared by 1 base and J by 0 bases, with 10 bases between. The CDR3 sequence is 15 residues long. Germline V gene sequence: CDR1 SGHNT, CDR2 YYREEE (reference sequence). The CDR3 is CASSLRSGYQETQYF. CDR3 nucleotides: TGTGCCAGCAGCTTGAGATCCGGGTACCAAGAGACCCAGTACTTC. The variable domain in full, completed from reference TRBV5-4 and TRBJ2-5, reads ETGVTQSPTHLIKTRGQQVTLRCSSQSGHNTVSWYQQALGQGPQFIFQYYREEENGRGNFPPRFSGLQFPNYSSELNVNALELDDSALYLCASSLRSGYQETQYFGPGTRLLVL.

The chain links TRBV5-6 to TRBJ1-2, with 8 bases identical to TRBD1. Germline-derived CDR1 and CDR2 are SGHDT and YYEEEE. V trimming: 4 bases; J trimming: 8 bases; junction bases outside the gene matches: 10. This CDR3 is 14 amino acids long. CDR3 sequence reads: CASSRKDRARGYTF. The CDR3, as DNA: TGTGCCAGCAGCCGCAAGGACAGGGCTAGGGGCTACACCTTC.

V gene TRBV3-1 (or the pseudogene TRBV3-2) combines with J gene TRBJ2-7; TRBD1 matches at 7 bases. This CDR3 contains 13 residues. Trimming took 4 bases from V and 2 from J; bases not matched to a gene: 2. The germline V gene has CDR1 LGHDT and CDR2 YNNKEL (reference sequence). CDR3 in amino acids: CASSPTGPYEQYF. CDR3 in DNA: TGTGCCAGCAGCCCGACAGGGCCCTACGAGCAGTACTTC.